This entry features one T cell receptor (beta chain) sequence. The data were taken from a study of blood T cell repertoires in COVID-19. Study-level information: Sites in the United States, Italy and Spain provided acute and convalescent COVID-19 samples. T cells, B-cell-depleted T cells, or PBMCs provided the cDNA or gDNA that served as material.

TCRdb keeps only in-frame clones here, not all; method: immunoSEQ multiplex PCR. Found here are about 410,000 clones, more than 80% of them singletons; the top ten hold over 1.1%. Trimming removed 0 bases from V and 11 bases from J, with 19 bases in between. Germline CDR1 MNHEY, CDR2 SVGEGT. The length of the CDR3 is 15 residues. This clonotype was obtained from a woman under 40 with active or convalescent COVID-19. The V call is TRBV6-2 or TRBV6-3, the J call TRBJ1-2; D uncertain. The sequencing sample was made of peripheral blood. CDR3 residues: CASSYSIMRTSGYTF. CDR3 sequence (DNA): TGTGCCAGCAGTTACTCGATCATGCGAACTTCGGGGTACACCTTC.